The source of this T cell receptor (beta chain) is a study of T cells in Graves' hyperthyroidism and ophthalmopathy. Regarding the study as a whole: Blood also showed most of the thyroid clonotypes that were expanded above 0.001.

TCR beta CDR3 regions were amplified from RNA. The TCR CDR3 was amplified in a first-round RT-PCR using the HTBI primer set. One entry per CDR3 protein results from TCRdb running MiXCR on the multiplex PCR reads. The sample records around 400,000 distinct CDR3 sequences, roughly 25% being singletons. The authors deemed Graves' hyperthyroidism stable absent ophthalmopathy progression within 18 months. The study left out patients who had uncontrolled infection, other autoimmune disease, pregnancy or lactation. Clinical symptoms, serum thyroxine, TRAb, thyroid ultrasound and orbital computed tomography informed diagnoses. V was clipped by 0 bases and J by 5 bases; unmatched bases: 6. This CDR3 is built from 15 residues. Germline CDR1 and CDR2: SGHDT and YYEEEE. This clonotype was recorded a few times. Its antigen is undetermined.

The sequence was obtained from a man aged 50 or older with Graves' hyperthyroidism. The rearrangement joins TRBV5-6 to TRBJ2-3; 7 bases are a match to TRBD2. The sequenced sample was blood. The CDR3 loop is CASSLAASGVDTQYF. CDR3 DNA: TGTGCCAGCAGCTTGGCGGCTAGCGGAGTAGATACGCAGTATTTT.